The clone carrying this T cell receptor beta chain was picked up a small number of times. Combining a sample-barcoded 5' primer with a J-beta primer mix, a second PCR ran for 7 to 11 cycles. One entry per CDR3 protein, called by TCRdb with MiXCR from the 5' RACE reads. The repertoire holds approximately 730,000 distinct CDR3 sequences, with 40% to 45% as singletons. The sample is drawn from a study of blood T cells in healthy people across ages. CDR3 length: 16 residues. V lost 4 bases, J lost 1 base, and 11 bases lay in between. Germline loops: CDR1 MNHNS, CDR2 SASEGT. This TCR came from a woman aged 55-69 years in good health. The material sequenced was blood. This rearrangement joins TRBV6-1 to TRBJ2-6; D not certain. CDR3 region: CASSASRASGANVLTF. DNA of the CDR3: TGTGCCAGCAGTGCCTCTCGGGCTTCTGGGGCCAACGTCCTGACTTTC.